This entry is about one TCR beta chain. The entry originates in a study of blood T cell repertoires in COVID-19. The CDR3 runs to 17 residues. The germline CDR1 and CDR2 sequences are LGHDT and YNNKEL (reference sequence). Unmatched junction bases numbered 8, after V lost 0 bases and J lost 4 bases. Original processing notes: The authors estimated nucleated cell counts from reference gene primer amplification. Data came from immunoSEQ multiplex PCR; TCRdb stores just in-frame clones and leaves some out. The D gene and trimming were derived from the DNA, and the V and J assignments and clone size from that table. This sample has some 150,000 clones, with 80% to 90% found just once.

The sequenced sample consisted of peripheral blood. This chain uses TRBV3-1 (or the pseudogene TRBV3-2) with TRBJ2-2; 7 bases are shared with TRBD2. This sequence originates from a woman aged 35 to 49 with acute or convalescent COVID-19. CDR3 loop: CASSQEALTSSTGELFF. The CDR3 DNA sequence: TGTGCCAGCAGCCAAGAAGCCCTGACTAGCTCCACCGGGGAGCTGTTTTTT.